Below, one T cell receptor beta chain is given with its context. The antigen it recognizes is unknown. No much larger clone is present one base from it, and per-base qualities are unavailable. From cysteine to phenylalanine, the CDR3 is 14 amino acids long. Just the 42-base CDR3 DNA is kept, in frame starting at base 1. Ends trimmed: V by 0 bases, J by 6 bases; bases unmatched to a gene: 6. CDR1 is given as SGHRS and CDR2 as YFSETQ, both from the germline V gene. The data stem from a study (dated by TCRdb to the mid-2010s). For context, the study as a whole: The study examined whether tumor-infiltrating Tregs in breast cancer are drawn from blood Tregs or arise in situ by conversion from other CD4+ T cell subsets.

Amplification of full-length TCR variable regions was done by 5' RACE PCR using constant-region reverse primers, and this step was followed by semi-nested PCR with Nested Universal Primer A. Using the ReliaPrep RNA Cell Miniprep System, total RNA was extracted, and the SMARTer RACE 5'/3' Kit was then used to reverse transcribe the RNA into 5'RACE-ready cDNA. Full-length TCR alpha and beta libraries were barcoded with multiplex adaptors and sequenced on an Illumina MiSeq. The published analysis was carried out like this. For each of nine subset-tissue groups, sequencing data from the five patients were combined, and the groups were compared by unsupervised clustering of TCR gene usage. Repertoire similarity was calculated with the Morisita-Horn index, weighting shared sequences by their contribution to each repertoire. TCRdb passed the public sequencing reads through fastp at Q25 and MiXCR, retaining productive beta sequences. Each CDR3 protein gets just one entry, which takes the most common genes and DNA from the rows behind it. These V and J calls are TCRdb output, not the study's own analysis. This sample comprises just under 65,000 distinct CDR3 sequences, approximately 22% of them detected only once. The top ten hold 2.5% to 3% of the sample.

General findings and caveats noted by the study authors: In terms of TCR gene usage, tumor memory CD4+ T cells clustered together with blood and lymph node memory CD4+ cells, as well as with lymph node naive CD4+ cells. Tumor-infiltrating Treg TCR alpha and beta sequences overlapped most with tumor naive CD4+ T cells, then with blood naive CD4+ T cells. The larger-cohort validation was restricted to a single TCR beta V-J rearrangement rather than whole repertoires.

The memory CD4+ T cell population was isolated based on a CD4+CD45RO+CD25- phenotype. Tregs, naive and memory CD4+ T cells from tumor, blood and ipsilateral draining lymph nodes of a few breast cancer patients underwent full-length TCR alpha and beta sequencing. Tumor tissue, along with lymph nodes from ipsilateral axillary dissection, was perfused with PBS, minced, and then digested using collagenase I and hyaluronidase. Ficoll density gradient centrifugation was used to isolate mononuclear cells from lymph nodes or from 50 to 55 ml of peripheral blood. Sorted cell populations were confirmed by FACS to exceed 90% purity.

The sample comprised memory CD4+ T cells sorted from a lymph node. According to the study, the label for this sample's cell subset or site signals: memory CD4+ T cells, CD4+CD45RO+CD25-. This clonotype was sampled from a female donor with breast cancer. The rearranged chain carries TRBV5-1 and TRBJ2-7, and 7 bases in between align with TRBD1. The CDR3 protein: CASSLAGGLAEQYF. Here is the DNA: TGCGCCAGCAGCTTGGCAGGGGGTCTCGCCGAGCAGTACTTC.